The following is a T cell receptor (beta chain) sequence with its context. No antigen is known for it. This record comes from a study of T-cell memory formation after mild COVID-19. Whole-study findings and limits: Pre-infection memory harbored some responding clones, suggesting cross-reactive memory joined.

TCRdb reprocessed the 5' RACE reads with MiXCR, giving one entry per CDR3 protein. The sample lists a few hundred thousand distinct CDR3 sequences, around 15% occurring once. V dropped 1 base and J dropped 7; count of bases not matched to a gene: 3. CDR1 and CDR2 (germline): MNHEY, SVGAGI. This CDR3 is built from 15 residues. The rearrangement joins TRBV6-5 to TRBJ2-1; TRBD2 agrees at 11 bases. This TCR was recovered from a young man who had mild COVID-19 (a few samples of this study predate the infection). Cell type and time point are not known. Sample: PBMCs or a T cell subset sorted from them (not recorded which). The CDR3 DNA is TGTGCCAGCAGTTACTTAGCGGGGGGGAGAAATGAGCAGTTCTTC. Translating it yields CASSYLAGGRNEQFF.